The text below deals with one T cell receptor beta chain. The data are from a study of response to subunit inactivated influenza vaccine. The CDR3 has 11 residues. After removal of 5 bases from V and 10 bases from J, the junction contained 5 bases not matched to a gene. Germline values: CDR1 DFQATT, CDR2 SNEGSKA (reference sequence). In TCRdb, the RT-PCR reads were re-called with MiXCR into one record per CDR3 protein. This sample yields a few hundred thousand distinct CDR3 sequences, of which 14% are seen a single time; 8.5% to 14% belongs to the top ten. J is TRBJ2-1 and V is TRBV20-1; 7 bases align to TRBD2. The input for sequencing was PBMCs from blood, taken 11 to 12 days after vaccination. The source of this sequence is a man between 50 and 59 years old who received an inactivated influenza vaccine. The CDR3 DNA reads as TGCAGTGCTCCGTCGCGGGGGGAGCAGTTCTTC. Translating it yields CSAPSRGEQFF.